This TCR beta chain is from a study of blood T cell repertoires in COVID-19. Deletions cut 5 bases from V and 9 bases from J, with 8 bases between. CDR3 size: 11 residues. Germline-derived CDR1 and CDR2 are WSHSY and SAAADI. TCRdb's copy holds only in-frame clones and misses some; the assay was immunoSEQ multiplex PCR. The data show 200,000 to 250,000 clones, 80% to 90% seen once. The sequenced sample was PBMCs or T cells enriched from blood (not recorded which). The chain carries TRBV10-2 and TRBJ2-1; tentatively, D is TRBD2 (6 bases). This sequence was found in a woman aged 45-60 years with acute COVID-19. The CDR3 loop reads CASSTSFEQFF. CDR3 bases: TGCGCCAGCAGTACTAGCTTTGAGCAGTTCTTC.